This T cell receptor (beta chain) was recovered during a study of blood T cell repertoires in COVID-19. Background on the study: Samples came from the United States, Italy and Spain, spanning acute and convalescent COVID-19. Sources were T cells, B-cell-depleted T cells, or PBMCs; the material itself was cDNA or gDNA.

This clone is a singleton in its sample. V lost 8 bases and J lost 3, with 10 bases in between. This CDR3 contains 12 residues. Germline V gene data show CDR1 as LNHDA and CDR2 as SQIVND (reference sequence). In the authors' workflow: Estimation of nucleated cell counts was performed using reference gene primer amplification. The method was immunoSEQ multiplex PCR; TCRdb's version includes in-frame clones alone and lacks a portion of them. That table furnishes V, J and clone size, whereas the DNA furnished D and trimming. The repertoire has hundreds of thousands of clones, roughly 89% of them found once; the top ten carry approximately 1.4%.

V gene TRBV19 combines with J gene TRBJ1-2, with D possibly TRBD1 on 5 matching bases. This clonotype originated in a woman in her twenties or thirties with active or convalescent COVID-19. The sample comprised peripheral blood. CDR3 in DNA: TGTGCCAGTGAAGGGGACTACTATGGCTACACCTTC. Translation: CASEGDYYGYTF.